This note documents a single T cell receptor beta chain sequence. Its target is not known. Time point reported: baseline pretreatment blood. Noted treatment: 15 Gy SBRT to primary tumor, nephrectomy 4 weeks later. This renal cell carcinoma was of the clear cell type. The sample belongs to a study of radiation and T cells in renal cell carcinoma. Overall study findings and caveats: From baseline, blood top tumor clonotypes peaked at 2 weeks post-radiation.

This CDR3 region has 16 residues. Germline V gene sequence: CDR1 SGDLS, CDR2 YYNGEE. J was trimmed by 3 bases and V by 4 bases; bases with no gene match: 6. Libraries were prepared by immunoSEQ multiplex PCR; TCRdb keeps only in-frame clonotypes and omits some of them. The sample includes about 95,000 clones, less than 90% of them seen just once. The TCR was taken from a middle-aged man with renal cell carcinoma. This specimen consisted of blood, obtained from a patient whose treatment included radiotherapy and nephrectomy. V and J are TRBV9 and TRBJ2-1; 11 bases match TRBD2. The CDR3 DNA follows: TGTGCCAGCAGCCTACTAGCGGGAGTCATCTACAATGAGCAGTTCTTC. It yields the protein CASSLLAGVIYNEQFF.